This TCR beta chain originates from a study of human T cells and chemical hapten exposure. Turning to this clonotype: Its antigen is not identified.

MiXCR, run by TCRdb on the RACE reads, gives a single entry per CDR3 protein. The sample lists about 84,000 distinct CDR3 sequences, 10% occurring once. Germline V gene data show CDR1 as SNHLY and CDR2 as FYNNEI. The CDR3 length is 14 residues. V trimming: 4 bases; J trimming: 4 bases; junction bases outside the gene matches: 4. Described time point: patch test 2, 6 weeks after DPC sensitization. Treatment described: therapeutic diphenylcyclopropenone sensitization with weekly scalp DPC. Prior to each patch test being applied, blood was drawn. Unfractionated whole blood was the source from which total RNA was extracted. Findings and caveats of the study: TCRs whose frequency exceeded 1 in 1000 remained the same following DPC sensitization.

The gene calls are TRBV2 and TRBJ1-2, with 9 bases matching TRBD1. Sequenced here: whole blood, sampled in connection with sensitization to the hapten diphenylcyclopropenone (DPC). The origin of this receptor is a woman in her forties or fifties with alopecia areata. Some clones in this sample may be carry-over from other donors' samples. CDR3 in DNA: TGTGCCAGCAGTGGAACAGGGGGCTCCTATGGCTACACCTTC. Its protein is CASSGTGGSYGYTF.